A selection of T cell receptor beta chains follows, all from one sample in a study of T cell responses to AZD1222 COVID-19 vaccine. Only in-frame clones appear in the TCRdb table, and some are missing; sequencing was by immunoSEQ multiplex PCR. The sample consists of fewer than 150,000 clones, 80% to 90% of them appearing once. The source was peripheral blood, collected 28 days after the second AZD1222 dose. Source of these receptors: an adult who received the AZD1222 COVID-19 vaccine. Both conserved end residues are part of each CDR3. A D gene is named only where the DNA matches it firmly. Clone size is not always given. Where it is, it says once, few, many or a class for expanded clones.

len	d_gene	abundance	v_gene	j_gene	CDR3nt	CDR3aa
15	TRBD1	-	TRBV6-1	TRBJ1-2	TGTGCCAGCAGTGAAGCGCAGGACAGGTTCTATGGCTACACCTTC	CASSEAQDRFYGYTF
13	-	-	TRBV7-6	TRBJ1-5	TGTGCCAGCAGCTTAATGAGCAATCAGCCCCAGCATTTT	CASSLMSNQPQHF
14	TRBD1	-	TRBV29-1	TRBJ1-5	TGCAGCGCCTCCGGGACAGGGACTAATCAGCCCCAGCATTTT	CSASGTGTNQPQHF
18	-	-	TRBV9	TRBJ2-3	TGTGCCAGCAGCGAGGGGGTAGTTGTCGAAGCTAGCACAGATACGCAGTATTTT	CASSEGVVVEASTDTQYF
15	-	-	TRBV19	TRBJ1-1	TGTGCCAGTAGTATGAGGGCGGCGGGGAACACTGAAGCTTTCTTT	CASSMRAAGNTEAFF
14	-	-	TRBV3-1/TRBV3-2	TRBJ1-1	TGTGCCAGCAGCCAAGATCGAACCGACACTGAAGCTTTCTTT	CASSQDRTDTEAFF
13	-	-	TRBV5-1	TRBJ1-1	TGCGCCAGCAGCTTGACAGGGAACACTGAAGCTTTCTTT	CASSLTGNTEAFF
20	-	-	TRBV6-4	TRBJ1-1	TGTGCCAGCAGTGACCCGCCCCAGGTAGCAGGTTGGGGGCTGAACACTGAAGCTTTCTTT	CASSDPPQVAGWGLNTEAFF
15	-	-	TRBV7-9	TRBJ1-5	TGTGCCAGCAGCTTAGACGCGGGCGCACGGGAGCCCCAGCATTTT	CASSLDAGAREPQHF
15	TRBD1	once	TRBV5-1	TRBJ1-4	TGCGCCAGCAGCGGGATGACAGGGGGAGGAGAAAAACTGTTTTTT	CASSGMTGGGEKLFF
14	-	-	TRBV3-1/TRBV3-2	TRBJ1-5	TGTGCCAGCAGCCAAGGGGGGACATATCAGCCCCAGCATTTT	CASSQGGTYQPQHF
14	-	once	TRBV3-1/TRBV3-2	TRBJ1-6	TGTGCCAGCAGCCCCCGAAACCGCGATTCACCCCTCCACTTT	CASSPRNRDSPLHF
12	TRBD2	-	TRBV11-3	TRBJ2-1	TGTGCCAGCAGCTTATCCGGGAGGGAGCAGTTCTTC	CASSLSGREQFF
14	-	-	TRBV6-2/TRBV6-3	TRBJ2-1	TGTGCCAGCAGTTACTCGCGGGACTACAATGAGCAGTTCTTC	CASSYSRDYNEQFF
14	-	-	TRBV10-2	TRBJ1-5	TGCGCCAGCAAGGGGGGGGCTGCGGATCAGCCCCAGCATTTT	CASKGGAADQPQHF
14	-	-	TRBV7-6	TRBJ2-7	TGTGCCAGCAGCTGGGCGGGGGACACGAGTGAGCAGTACTTC	CASSWAGDTSEQYF
15	TRBD1	-	TRBV27	TRBJ1-5	TGTGCCAGCAGGCCGACAGGGACTAGCAATCAGCCCCAGCATTTT	CASRPTGTSNQPQHF
13	-	-	TRBV10-1	TRBJ2-3	TGCGCCAGCAGTGGACTAAAAACAGATACGCAGTATTTT	CASSGLKTDTQYF
13	-	-	TRBV4-3	TRBJ1-6	TGCGCCAGCAGCCAAGATGTGGAGTCACCCCTCCACTTT	CASSQDVESPLHF
15	-	-	TRBV6-2/TRBV6-3	TRBJ2-7	TGTGCCAGCAGTTATTGCTTTTATCGTGGGTGCGAGCAGTACTTC	CASSYCFYRGCEQYF
14	-	-	TRBV19	TRBJ1-5	TGTGCCAGTAGTATCGCGGGGAACGGGGGGCCCCAGCATTTT	CASSIAGNGGPQHF
15	-	-	TRBV18	TRBJ1-4	TGTGCCAGCTCACCTACAGGGTTAAGAAATGAAAAACTGTTTTTT	CASSPTGLRNEKLFF
15	TRBD2	-	TRBV6-6	TRBJ2-7	TGTGCCAGCAGTGCCCCCGGGACTAGCTCCTACGAGCAGTACTTC	CASSAPGTSSYEQYF
14	TRBD1	-	TRBV7-9	TRBJ2-3	TGTGCCAGCACCAAGGGGGCTTTTACGGATACGCAGTATTTT	CASTKGAFTDTQYF
16	-	-	TRBV5-6	TRBJ2-7	TGTGCCAGCAGCTTGGAGGGGTCTACAAGCTCCTACGAGCAGTACTTC	CASSLEGSTSSYEQYF
13	-	-	TRBV4-3	TRBJ1-2	TGCGCCAGCAGCCAAGACAGGGGCTATGGCTACACCTTC	CASSQDRGYGYTF
15	-	-	TRBV5-1	TRBJ2-6	TGCGCCAGCAGCTCCCCCCGACAGGGGGCCAACGTCCTGACTTTC	CASSSPRQGANVLTF
14	-	-	TRBV19	TRBJ2-7	TGTGCCAGCGGCGGGGACTCTCACTCCTACGAGCAGTACTTC	CASGGDSHSYEQYF
16	-	-	TRBV2	TRBJ1-6	TGTGCCAGCAGTGGGGCCCCGAGCTCCTATAATTCACCCCTCCACTTT	CASSGAPSSYNSPLHF
16	TRBD2	-	TRBV11-2	TRBJ2-3	TGTGCCAGCAGCTCGGGGGCTAGCGGGTACACAGATACGCAGTATTTT	CASSSGASGYTDTQYF
13	-	-	TRBV18	TRBJ1-1	TGTGCCAGCTCACCCGGACGGGGGACTGAAGCTTTCTTT	CASSPGRGTEAFF
15	-	few	TRBV3-1/TRBV3-2	TRBJ1-5	TGTGCCAGCAGCTTGGACCTTAACCCAGTCCAGCCCCAGCATTTT	CASSLDLNPVQPQHF